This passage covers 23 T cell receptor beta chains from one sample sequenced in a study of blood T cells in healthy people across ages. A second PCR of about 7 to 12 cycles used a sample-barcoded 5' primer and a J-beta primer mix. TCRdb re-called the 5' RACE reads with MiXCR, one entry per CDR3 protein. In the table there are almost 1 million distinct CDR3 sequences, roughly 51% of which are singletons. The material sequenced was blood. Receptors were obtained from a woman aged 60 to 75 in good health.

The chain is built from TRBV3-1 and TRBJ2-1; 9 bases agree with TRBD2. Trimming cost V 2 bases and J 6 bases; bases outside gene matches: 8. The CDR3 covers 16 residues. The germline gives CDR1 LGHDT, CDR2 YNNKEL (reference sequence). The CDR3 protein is CASSQPPSGVPNEQFF. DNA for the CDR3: TGTGCCAGCAGCCAACCACCTAGCGGGGTCCCCAATGAGCAGTTCTTC.

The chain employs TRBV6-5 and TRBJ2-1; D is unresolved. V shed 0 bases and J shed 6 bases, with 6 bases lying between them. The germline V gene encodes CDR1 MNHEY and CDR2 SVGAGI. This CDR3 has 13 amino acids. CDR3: CASSYSSLNEQFF. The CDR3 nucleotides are TGTGCCAGCAGTTACTCGAGTCTCAATGAGCAGTTCTTC.

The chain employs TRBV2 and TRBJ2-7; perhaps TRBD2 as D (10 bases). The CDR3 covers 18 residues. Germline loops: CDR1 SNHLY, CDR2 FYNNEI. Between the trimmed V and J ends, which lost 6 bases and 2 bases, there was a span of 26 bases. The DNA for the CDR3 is TGTGCCAGCAGAGCCTCGACAGGGGGACTAGCGCGGGCCTACGAGCAGTACTTC. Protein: CASRASTGGLARAYEQYF.

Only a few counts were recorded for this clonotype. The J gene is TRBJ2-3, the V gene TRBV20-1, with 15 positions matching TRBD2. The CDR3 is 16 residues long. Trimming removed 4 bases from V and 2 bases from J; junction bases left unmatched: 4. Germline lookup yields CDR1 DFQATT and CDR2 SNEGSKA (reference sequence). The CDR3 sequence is CSAKGLAGGPTDTQYF. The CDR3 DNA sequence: TGCAGTGCTAAGGGACTAGCGGGAGGACCCACAGATACGCAGTATTTT.

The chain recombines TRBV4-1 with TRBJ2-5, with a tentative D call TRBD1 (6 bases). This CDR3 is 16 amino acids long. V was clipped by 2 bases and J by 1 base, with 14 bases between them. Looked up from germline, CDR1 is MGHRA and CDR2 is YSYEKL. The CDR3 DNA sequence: TGCGCCAGCAGCCAACCGGGACACAAAGGCCAAGAGACCCAGTACTTC. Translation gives CASSQPGHKGQETQYF.

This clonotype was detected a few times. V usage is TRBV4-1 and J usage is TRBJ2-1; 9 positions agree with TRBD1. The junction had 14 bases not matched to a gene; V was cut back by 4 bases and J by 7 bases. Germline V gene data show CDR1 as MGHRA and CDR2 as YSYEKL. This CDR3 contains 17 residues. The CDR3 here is CASSRSRGTGYPNEQFF. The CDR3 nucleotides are TGCGCCAGCAGCCGCTCACGAGGGACAGGGTACCCGAATGAGCAGTTCTTC.

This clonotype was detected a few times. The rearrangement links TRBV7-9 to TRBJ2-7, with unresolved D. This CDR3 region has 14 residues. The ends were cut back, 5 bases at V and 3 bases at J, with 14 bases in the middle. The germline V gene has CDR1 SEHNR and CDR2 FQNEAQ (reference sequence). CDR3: CASSPGPGGYEQYF. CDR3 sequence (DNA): TGTGCCAGCAGCCCTGGGCCCGGTGGCTACGAGCAGTACTTC.

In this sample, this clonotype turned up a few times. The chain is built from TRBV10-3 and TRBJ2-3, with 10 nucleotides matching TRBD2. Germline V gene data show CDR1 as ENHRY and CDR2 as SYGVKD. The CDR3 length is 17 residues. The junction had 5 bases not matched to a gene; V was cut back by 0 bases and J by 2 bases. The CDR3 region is CAISESRTSGYTDTQYF. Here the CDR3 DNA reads TGTGCCATCAGTGAGTCTCGGACTAGCGGTTACACAGATACGCAGTATTTT.

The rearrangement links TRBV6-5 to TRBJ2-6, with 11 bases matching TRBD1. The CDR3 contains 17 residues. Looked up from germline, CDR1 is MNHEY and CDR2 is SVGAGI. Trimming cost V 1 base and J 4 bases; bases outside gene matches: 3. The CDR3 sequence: CASSYWTGGVGANVLTF. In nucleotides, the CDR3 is TGTGCCAGCAGTTACTGGACAGGGGGCGTGGGGGCCAACGTCCTGACTTTC.

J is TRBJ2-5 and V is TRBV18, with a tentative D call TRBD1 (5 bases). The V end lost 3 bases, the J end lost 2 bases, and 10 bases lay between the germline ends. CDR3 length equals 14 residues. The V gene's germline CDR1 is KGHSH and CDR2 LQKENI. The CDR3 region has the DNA TGTGCCAGCTCACCTCAGACAGAACAAGAGACCCAGTACTTC. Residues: CASSPQTEQETQYF.

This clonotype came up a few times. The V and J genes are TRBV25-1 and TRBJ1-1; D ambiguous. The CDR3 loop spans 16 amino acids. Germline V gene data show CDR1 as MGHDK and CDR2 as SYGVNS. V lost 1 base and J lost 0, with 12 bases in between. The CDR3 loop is CASSEFGGKMNTEAFF. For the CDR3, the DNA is TGTGCCAGCAGTGAATTTGGAGGGAAGATGAACACTGAAGCTTTCTTT.

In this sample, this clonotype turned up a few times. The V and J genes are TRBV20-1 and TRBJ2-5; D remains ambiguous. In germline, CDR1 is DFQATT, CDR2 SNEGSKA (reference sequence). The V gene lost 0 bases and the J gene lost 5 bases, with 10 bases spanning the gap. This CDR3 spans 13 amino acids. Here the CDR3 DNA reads TGCAGTGCTAGAGATCAGTGGCGGGAGACCCAGTACTTC. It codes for CSARDQWRETQYF.

In DNA form, the CDR3 reads TGCAGTGCTAGGAAAACGGGACTAGCGGGAGGTAGCACAGATACGCAGTATTTT. Translating gives CSARKTGLAGGSTDTQYF. The V and J genes are TRBV20-1 and TRBJ2-3; 15 bases map to TRBD2. Germline CDR1 and CDR2: DFQATT and SNEGSKA (reference sequence). Trimming took 3 bases from V and 0 from J; bases not matched to a gene: 7. CDR3 length equals 18 residues.

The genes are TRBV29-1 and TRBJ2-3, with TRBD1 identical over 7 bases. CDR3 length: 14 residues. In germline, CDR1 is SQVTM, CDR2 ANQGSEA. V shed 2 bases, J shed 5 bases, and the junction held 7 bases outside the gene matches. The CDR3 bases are TGCAGCGTTGAAACAGGGGCAGTTGGAGATACGCAGTATTTT. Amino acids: CSVETGAVGDTQYF.

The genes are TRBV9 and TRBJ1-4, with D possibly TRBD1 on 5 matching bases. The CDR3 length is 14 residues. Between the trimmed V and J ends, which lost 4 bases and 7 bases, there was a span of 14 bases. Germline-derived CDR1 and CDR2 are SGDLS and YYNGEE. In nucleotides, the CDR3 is TGTGCCAGCAGCCCCAACTGGGGGGGTGAAAAACTGTTTTTT. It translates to CASSPNWGGEKLFF.

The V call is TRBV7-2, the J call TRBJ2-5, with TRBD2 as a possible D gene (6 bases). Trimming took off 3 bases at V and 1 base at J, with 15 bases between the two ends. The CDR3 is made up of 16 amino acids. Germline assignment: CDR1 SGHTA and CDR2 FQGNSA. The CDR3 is CASSFLPLGGQETQYF. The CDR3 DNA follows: TGTGCCAGCAGCTTTTTACCCCTGGGGGGCCAAGAGACCCAGTACTTC.

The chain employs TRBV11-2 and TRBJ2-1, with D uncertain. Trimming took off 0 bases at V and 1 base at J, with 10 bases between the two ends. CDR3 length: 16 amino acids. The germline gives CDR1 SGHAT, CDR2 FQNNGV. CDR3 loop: CASSLESLGSYNEQFF. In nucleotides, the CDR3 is TGTGCCAGCAGCTTAGAGTCTCTGGGGTCCTACAATGAGCAGTTCTTC.

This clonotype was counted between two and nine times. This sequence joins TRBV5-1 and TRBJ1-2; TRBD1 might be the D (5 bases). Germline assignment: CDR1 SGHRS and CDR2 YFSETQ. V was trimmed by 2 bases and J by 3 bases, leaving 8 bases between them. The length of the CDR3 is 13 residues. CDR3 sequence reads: CASSFAGDYGYTF. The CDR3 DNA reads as TGCGCCAGCAGCTTTGCGGGGGACTATGGCTACACCTTC.

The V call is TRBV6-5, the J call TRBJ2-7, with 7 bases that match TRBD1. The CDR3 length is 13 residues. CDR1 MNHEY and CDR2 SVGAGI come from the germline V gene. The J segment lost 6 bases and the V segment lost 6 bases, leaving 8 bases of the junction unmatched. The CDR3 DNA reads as TGTGCCAGCAGACCCTCGACAGGGCGCGAGCAGTACTTC. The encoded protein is CASRPSTGREQYF.

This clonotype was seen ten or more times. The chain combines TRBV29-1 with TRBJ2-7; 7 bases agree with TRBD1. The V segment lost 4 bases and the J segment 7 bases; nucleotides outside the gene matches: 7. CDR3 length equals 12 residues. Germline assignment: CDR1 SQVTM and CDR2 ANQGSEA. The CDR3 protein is CSVGPQGEEQYF. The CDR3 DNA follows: TGCAGCGTTGGACCTCAGGGGGAAGAGCAGTACTTC.

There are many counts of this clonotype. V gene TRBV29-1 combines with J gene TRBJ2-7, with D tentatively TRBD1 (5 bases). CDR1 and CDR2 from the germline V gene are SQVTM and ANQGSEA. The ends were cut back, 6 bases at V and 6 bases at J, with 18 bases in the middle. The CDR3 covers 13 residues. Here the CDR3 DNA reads TGCAGCGTGGGGTTAGGACAAAGGCGCGAGCAGTACTTC. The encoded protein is CSVGLGQRREQYF.

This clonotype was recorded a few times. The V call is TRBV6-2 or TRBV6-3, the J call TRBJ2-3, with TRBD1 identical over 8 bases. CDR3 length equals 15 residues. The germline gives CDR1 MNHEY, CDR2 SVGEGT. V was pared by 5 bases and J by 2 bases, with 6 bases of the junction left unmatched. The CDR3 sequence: CASSRTGTPTDTQYF. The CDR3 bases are TGTGCCAGCAGTCGGACAGGGACTCCCACAGATACGCAGTATTTT.

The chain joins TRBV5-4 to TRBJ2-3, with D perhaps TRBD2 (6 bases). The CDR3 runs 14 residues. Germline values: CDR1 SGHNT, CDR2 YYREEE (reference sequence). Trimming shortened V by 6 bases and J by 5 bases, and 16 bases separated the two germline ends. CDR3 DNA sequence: TGTGCCAGCACCATCCACCAGGGAGGAGATACGCAGTATTTT. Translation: CASTIHQGGDTQYF.